This T cell receptor (beta chain) was captured by sequencing in a study of OX40 agonist ivuxolimab in advanced cancers. The overall study: Ivuxolimab doses were 0.01, 0.1, 0.3, 1.5, 3 or 10 mg/kg every 2 weeks. Partial responses occurred in Three dose-escalation patients, one with hepatocellular carcinoma and two with cutaneous melanoma. People in dose escalation had one of these cancers: hepatocellular carcinoma, melanoma, renal cell or head and neck cancer.

This clone appeared a single time. Its antigen is not known. General study results and limits: The expanded peripheral T cells' antigen specificity was not determined.

Germline CDR1 reads MNHEY; CDR2 reads SMNVEV (reference sequence). The CDR3 contains 15 residues. Trimming removed 0 bases at V and 5 bases at J, with 13 bases between. Data came from immunoSEQ multiplex PCR; TCRdb stores just in-frame clones and leaves some out. This sample has around 60,000 clones, with roughly 87% found just once. The origin of this receptor is an adult with an advanced solid tumor such as melanoma, head and neck, liver or kidney cancer. The sequencing used CD4+ or CD8+ T cells sorted from blood, collected in a trial of the OX40 agonist ivuxolimab. The rearrangement links TRBV27 to TRBJ1-1; a weak D match, TRBD1 (5 bases). The CDR3 protein is CASSLSRGGVTEAFF. The CDR3 coding sequence is TGTGCCAGCAGTTTATCACGGGGGGGAGTAACTGAAGCTTTCTTT.